These 18 T cell receptor beta chains share one sample of origin, sequenced in a study of cytomegalovirus exposure and HLA in healthy donors. Primers for the PCR totalled 60 Vbeta and 13 Jbeta. Here immunoSEQ multiplex PCR was the method, and the copy in TCRdb shows in-frame clones only, minus some. In total, the table holds over 40,000 clones. Material for sequencing was PBMCs. The source is a woman between 35 and 50 years old in good health and CMV-seronegative.

The V gene is TRBV5-1, the J gene TRBJ1-2; D is perhaps TRBD1 (5 bases). The CDR3 totals 13 residues. The germline V and J ends were trimmed by 4 bases and 7 bases, with 14 bases remaining between them. Germline V gene sequence: CDR1 SGHRS, CDR2 YFSETQ. DNA for the CDR3: TGCGCCAGCAGCATCGGGCCGGGGGGTGGCTACACCTTC. It translates to CASSIGPGGGYTF.

V and J are TRBV18 and TRBJ1-5; 8 bases are a match to TRBD1. Per germline, CDR1 KGHSH and CDR2 LQKENI. This CDR3 is built from 16 residues. V shed 6 bases, J shed 2 bases, and the junction held 9 bases outside the gene matches. Here the CDR3 DNA reads TGTGCCAGCTCGTCAGGGGGCCCGAATGGCAATCAGCCCCAGCATTTT. This encodes CASSSGGPNGNQPQHF.

The chain uses TRBV5-4 and TRBJ1-6; D is ambiguous. V lost 0 bases and J 7 bases, leaving 11 bases between the germline ends. Per germline, CDR1 SGHNT and CDR2 YYREEE (reference sequence). The CDR3 is 15 amino acids. In nucleotides, the CDR3 is TGTGCCAGCAGCTTGGATGCAGGACTGAATTCACCCCTCCACTTT. Protein sequence: CASSLDAGLNSPLHF. The whole variable domain, filled in from reference TRBV5-4 and TRBJ1-6, reads ETGVTQSPTHLIKTRGQQVTLRCSSQSGHNTVSWYQQALGQGPQFIFQYYREEENGRGNFPPRFSGLQFPNYSSELNVNALELDDSALYLCASSLDAGLNSPLHFGNGTRLTVT.

The chain couples TRBV19 to TRBJ2-3; D might be TRBD2 (6 bases). The V end was cut by 7 bases, the J end by 8 bases, with 22 bases between. Germline-derived CDR1 and CDR2 are LNHDA and SQIVND (reference sequence). The CDR3 is 15 amino acids. Here the CDR3 reads CASTRLLMDGGTQYF. DNA of the CDR3: TGTGCCAGTACCAGATTATTGATGGACGGGGGTACGCAGTATTTT.

V gene TRBV21-1 combines with J gene TRBJ1-1; TRBD1, the table's D call, lacks a check against the DNA. TRBV21-1 counts as a pseudogene. CDR3 size: 18 residues. The CDR3 sequence: CASSPDRDRVLGVTEAFF. CDR3 sequence (DNA): TGTGCCAGCAGCCCCGACCGGGACAGGGTCTTGGGGGTCACTGAAGCTTTCTTT.

The rearrangement joins TRBV5-1 to TRBJ1-1; D not resolved. V shed 0 bases and J shed 1 base, with 7 bases lying between them. Germline V gives CDR1 SGHRS, CDR2 YFSETQ. The CDR3 length is 14 residues. CDR3 region: CASSLGAANTEAFF. In nucleotides, the CDR3 is TGCGCCAGCAGCTTGGGGGCAGCGAACACTGAAGCTTTCTTT. Full variable domain (rest looked up from reference TRBV5-1 and TRBJ1-1): KAGVTQTPRYLIKTRGQQVTLSCSPISGHRSVSWYQQTPGQGLQFLFEYFSETQRNKGNFPGRFSGRQFSNSRSEMNVSTLELGDSALYLCASSLGAANTEAFFGQGTRLTVV.

The gene calls are TRBV7-9 and TRBJ2-5; TRBD1 might be the D (6 bases). Germline V gives CDR1 SEHNR, CDR2 FQNEAQ (reference sequence). The germline V and J ends were trimmed by 1 base and 5 bases, with 11 bases remaining between them. The CDR3 runs 14 residues. CDR3 bases: TGTGCCAGCAGCTTAGACACAGGGACCGAGACCCAGTACTTC. Residues: CASSLDTGTETQYF.

The chain employs TRBV29-1 and TRBJ2-3; perhaps TRBD2 as D (5 bases). The V end lost 3 bases, the J end lost 6 bases, and 10 bases lay between the germline ends. Germline values: CDR1 SQVTM, CDR2 ANQGSEA. The CDR3 runs to 12 residues. The CDR3 sequence: CSVDEGTDTQYF. The CDR3 DNA reads TGCAGCGTTGACGAGGGAACCGATACGCAGTATTTT.

The chain couples TRBV9 to TRBJ2-1, with a possible D match to TRBD2 (6 bases). V was shortened by 7 bases and J by 2 bases, with 10 bases between the two germline ends. The CDR3 runs 13 residues. Germline CDR1 is SGDLS and CDR2 is YYNGEE. CDR3 coding DNA: TGTGCCAGCTCATGGGGGGCCTACAATGAGCAGTTCTTC. Translated: CASSWGAYNEQFF.

V and J are TRBV30 and TRBJ2-1; no clear D gene. Germline lookup yields CDR1 GTSNPN and CDR2 SVGIG (reference sequence). The CDR3 has 11 residues. Trimming pared 2 bases from V and 4 bases from J, leaving 3 bases between. Here the CDR3 reads CAWSTYNEQFF. CDR3 sequence (DNA): TGTGCCTGGAGTACATACAATGAGCAGTTCTTC.

The chain carries TRBV2 and TRBJ2-5, with 9 nucleotides matching TRBD1. The germline V gene has CDR1 SNHLY and CDR2 FYNNEI. V was pared by 6 bases and J by 1 base, with 3 bases of the junction left unmatched. The CDR3 extends over 14 amino acids. The CDR3 DNA reads TGTGCCAGCAGGACAGGGGGACCCCAAGAGACCCAGTACTTC. Protein sequence: CASRTGGPQETQYF.

With respect to this clone: This sample also contains other DNA sequences that code for the same CDR3. V gene TRBV6-5 combines with J gene TRBJ1-3, with 8 bases lining up with TRBD1. The V gene end was trimmed by 4 bases and the J gene end by 7 bases; junction bases not matched to a gene: 6. CDR3 length equals 14 residues. Germline CDR1 is MNHEY and CDR2 is SVGAGI. DNA for the CDR3: TGTGCCAGCAGTTCGACAGGGGACGGGAACACCATATATTTT. This gives the protein CASSSTGDGNTIYF.

V usage is TRBV6-1 and J usage is TRBJ1-1; D is undetermined. Deletions cut 4 bases from V and 2 bases from J, with 8 bases between. The CDR3 length is 13 residues. Germline CDR1 is MNHNS and CDR2 is SASEGT. CDR3 loop: CASSGPHNTEAFF. The CDR3 DNA follows: TGTGCCAGCAGTGGTCCCCATAACACTGAAGCTTTCTTT.

The V gene is TRBV30, the J gene TRBJ1-4; D gene uncertain. The V end lost 2 bases, the J end lost 8 bases, and 12 bases lay between the germline ends. The CDR3 is made up of 13 amino acids. Germline lookup yields CDR1 GTSNPN and CDR2 SVGIG (reference sequence). The CDR3 DNA reads as TGTGCCTGGAGTCGTGACGAGGGAGAAAAACTGTTTTTT. Protein product: CAWSRDEGEKLFF.

J is TRBJ2-5 and V is TRBV29-1, with TRBD2 identical over 8 bases. With V trimmed by 3 bases and J by 5 bases, 5 bases remained unmatched. The germline CDR1 and CDR2 sequences are SQVTM and ANQGSEA. The CDR3 runs to 13 residues. The CDR3: CSVDRGRLETQYF. The CDR3, as DNA: TGCAGCGTTGACCGCGGGAGGCTGGAGACCCAGTACTTC.

The genes are TRBV5-1 and TRBJ2-7; 7 bases map to TRBD1. V trimming: 4 bases; J trimming: 0 bases; junction bases outside the gene matches: 7. CDR1 and CDR2 from the germline V gene are SGHRS and YFSETQ. The CDR3 runs 15 residues. The CDR3 DNA follows: TGCGCCAGCAGCCTGACAGGGACCCACTCCTACGAGCAGTACTTC. It is translated as CASSLTGTHSYEQYF. Looking up the rest from reference TRBV5-1 and TRBJ2-7 gives the full variable domain: KAGVTQTPRYLIKTRGQQVTLSCSPISGHRSVSWYQQTPGQGLQFLFEYFSETQRNKGNFPGRFSGRQFSNSRSEMNVSTLELGDSALYLCASSLTGTHSYEQYFGPGTRLTVT.

J is TRBJ2-3 and V is TRBV9; 7 nucleotides line up with TRBD1. The length of the CDR3 is 14 residues. Germline CDR1 and CDR2: SGDLS and YYNGEE. J gave up 6 bases and V 4 bases, and 8 bases lay outside the gene matches. The CDR3 protein is CASSSLSQGDTQYF. The DNA for the CDR3 is TGTGCCAGCAGCTCCCTTTCACAGGGGGATACGCAGTATTTT.

This clone registers medium-sized by frequency. The chain couples TRBV10-3 to TRBJ1-4; TRBD1 is a possible D gene (5 bases). CDR1 and CDR2 (germline): ENHRY, SYGVKD. CDR3 length: 13 amino acids. Deletions cut 9 bases from V and 7 bases from J, with 15 bases between. CDR3 DNA sequence: TGTGCCATAGGGCAGGGTGAGAGTGAAAAACTGTTTTTT. It specifies CAIGQGESEKLFF.